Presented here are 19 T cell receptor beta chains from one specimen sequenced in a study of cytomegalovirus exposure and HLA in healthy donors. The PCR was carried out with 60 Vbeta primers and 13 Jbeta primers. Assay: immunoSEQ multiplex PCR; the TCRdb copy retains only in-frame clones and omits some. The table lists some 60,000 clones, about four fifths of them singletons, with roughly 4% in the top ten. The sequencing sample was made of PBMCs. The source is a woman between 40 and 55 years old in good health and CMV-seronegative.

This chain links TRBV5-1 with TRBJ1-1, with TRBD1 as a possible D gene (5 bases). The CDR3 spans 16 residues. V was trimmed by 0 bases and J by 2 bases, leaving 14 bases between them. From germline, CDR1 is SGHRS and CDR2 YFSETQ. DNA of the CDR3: TGCGCCAGCAGCTTGGGGCAGGGAACGTCTAACACTGAAGCTTTCTTT. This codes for CASSLGQGTSNTEAFF.

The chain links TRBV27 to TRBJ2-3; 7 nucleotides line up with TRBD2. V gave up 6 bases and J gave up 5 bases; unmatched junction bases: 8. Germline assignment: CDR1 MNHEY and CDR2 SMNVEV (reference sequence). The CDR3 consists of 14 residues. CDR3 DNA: TGTGCCAGCAGCGCCGCGGGAGCGGAAGATACGCAGTATTTT. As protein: CASSAAGAEDTQYF.

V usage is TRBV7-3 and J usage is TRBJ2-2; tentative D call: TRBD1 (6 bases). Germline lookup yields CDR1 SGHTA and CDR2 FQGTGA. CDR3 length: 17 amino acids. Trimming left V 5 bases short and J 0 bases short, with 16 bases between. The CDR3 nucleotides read TGTGCCAGCAGCCCAATGGGGGCAGGGGCGAACACCGGGGAGCTGTTTTTT. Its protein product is CASSPMGAGANTGELFF.

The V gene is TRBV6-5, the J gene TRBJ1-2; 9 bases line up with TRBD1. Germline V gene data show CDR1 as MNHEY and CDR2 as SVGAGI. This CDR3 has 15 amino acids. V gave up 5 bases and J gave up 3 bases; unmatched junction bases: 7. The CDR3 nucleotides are TGTGCCAGCAGTGCACCGGGACAGGGAGACTATGGCTACACCTTC. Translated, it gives CASSAPGQGDYGYTF.

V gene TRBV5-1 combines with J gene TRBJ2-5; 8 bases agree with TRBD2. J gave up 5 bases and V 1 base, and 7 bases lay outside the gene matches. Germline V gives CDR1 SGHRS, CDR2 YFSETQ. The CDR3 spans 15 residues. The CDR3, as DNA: TGCGCCAGCAGCTTGACGGGAGGGCCTAGGGAGACCCAGTACTTC. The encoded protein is CASSLTGGPRETQYF.

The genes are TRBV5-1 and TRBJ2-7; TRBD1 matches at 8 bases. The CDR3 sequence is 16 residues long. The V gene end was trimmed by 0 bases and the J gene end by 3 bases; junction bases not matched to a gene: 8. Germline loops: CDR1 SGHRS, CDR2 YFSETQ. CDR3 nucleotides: TGCGCCAGCAGCTTGGGCGGGACAGGAGAACTCTACGAGCAGTACTTC. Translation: CASSLGGTGELYEQYF.

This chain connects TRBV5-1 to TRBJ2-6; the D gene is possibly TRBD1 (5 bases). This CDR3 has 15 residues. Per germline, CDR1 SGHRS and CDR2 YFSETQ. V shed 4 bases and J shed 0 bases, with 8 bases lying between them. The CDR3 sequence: CASSPDISGANVLTF. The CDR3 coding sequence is TGCGCCAGCAGCCCGGACATCTCTGGGGCCAACGTCCTGACTTTC.

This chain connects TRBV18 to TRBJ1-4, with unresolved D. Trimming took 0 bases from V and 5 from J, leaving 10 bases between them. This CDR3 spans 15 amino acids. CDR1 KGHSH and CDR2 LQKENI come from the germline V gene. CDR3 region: CASSPPSVSNEKLFF. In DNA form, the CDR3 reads TGTGCCAGCTCACCACCTTCAGTGTCAAATGAAAAACTGTTTTTT.

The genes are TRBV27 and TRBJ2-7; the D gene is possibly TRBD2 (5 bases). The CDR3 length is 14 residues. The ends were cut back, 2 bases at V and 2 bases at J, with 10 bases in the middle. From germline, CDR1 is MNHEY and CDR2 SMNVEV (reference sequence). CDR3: CASSLGGFTYEQYF. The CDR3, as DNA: TGTGCCAGCAGTTTAGGAGGCTTTACCTACGAGCAGTACTTC.

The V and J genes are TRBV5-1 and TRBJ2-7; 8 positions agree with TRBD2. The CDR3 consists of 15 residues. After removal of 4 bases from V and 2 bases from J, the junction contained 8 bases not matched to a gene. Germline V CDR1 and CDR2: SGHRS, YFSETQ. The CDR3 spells CASSRGGTNPYEQYF. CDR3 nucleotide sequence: TGCGCCAGCAGCCGGGGGGGCACGAACCCCTACGAGCAGTACTTC.

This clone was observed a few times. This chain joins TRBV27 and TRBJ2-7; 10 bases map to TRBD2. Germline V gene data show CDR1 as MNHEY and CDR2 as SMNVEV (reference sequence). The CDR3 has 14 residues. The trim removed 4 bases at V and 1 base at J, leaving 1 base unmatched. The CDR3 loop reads CASSWTSGSYEQYF. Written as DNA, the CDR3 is TGTGCCAGCAGTTGGACTAGCGGATCCTACGAGCAGTACTTC.

The CDR3 loop is CASSRTSASYEQYF. The CDR3 bases are TGTGCCAGCAGCCGGACTAGCGCTTCCTACGAGCAGTACTTC. The chain recombines TRBV13 with TRBJ2-7; TRBD2 agrees at 9 bases. The CDR3 sequence is 14 residues long. V lost 5 bases, J lost 1 base, and 3 bases stayed unmatched. In germline, CDR1 is PRHDT, CDR2 FYEKMQ (reference sequence).

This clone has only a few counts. The CDR3 loop is CASLGQGRITDTQYF. The CDR3 DNA is TGTGCCAGTTTGGGACAGGGGAGGATCACAGATACGCAGTATTTT. The chain recombines TRBV2 with TRBJ2-3, with TRBD1 matching over 10 bases. Germline V gene data show CDR1 as SNHLY and CDR2 as FYNNEI. Trimming cost V 9 bases and J 2 bases; bases outside gene matches: 8. CDR3 length equals 15 residues. Variable domain in full (rest from reference TRBV2 and TRBJ2-3): EPEVTQTPSHQVTQMGQEVILRCVPISNHLYFYWYRQILGQKVEFLVSFYNNEISEKSEIFDDQFSVERPDGSNFTLKIRSTKLEDSAMYFCASLGQGRITDTQYFGPGTRLTVL.

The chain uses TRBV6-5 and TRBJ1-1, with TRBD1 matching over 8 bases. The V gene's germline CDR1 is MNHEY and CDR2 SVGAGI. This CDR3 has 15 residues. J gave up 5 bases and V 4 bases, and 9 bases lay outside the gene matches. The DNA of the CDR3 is TGTGCCAGCAGTTTCACCCAGGGGGCAAGGACTGAAGCTTTCTTT. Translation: CASSFTQGARTEAFF.

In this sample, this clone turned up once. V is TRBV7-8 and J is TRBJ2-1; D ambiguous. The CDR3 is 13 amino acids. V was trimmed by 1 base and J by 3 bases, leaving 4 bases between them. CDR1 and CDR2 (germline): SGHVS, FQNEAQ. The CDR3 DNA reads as TGTGCCAGCAGCTTAGACAGCTACAATGAGCAGTTCTTC. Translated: CASSLDSYNEQFF.

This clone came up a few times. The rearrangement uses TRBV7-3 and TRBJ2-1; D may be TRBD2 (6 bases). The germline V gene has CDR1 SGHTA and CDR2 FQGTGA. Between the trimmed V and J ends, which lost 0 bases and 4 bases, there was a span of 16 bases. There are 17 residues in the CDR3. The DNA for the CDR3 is TGTGCCAGCAGCTTAACACGGGCGGGACCCATTTACAATGAGCAGTTCTTC. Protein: CASSLTRAGPIYNEQFF.

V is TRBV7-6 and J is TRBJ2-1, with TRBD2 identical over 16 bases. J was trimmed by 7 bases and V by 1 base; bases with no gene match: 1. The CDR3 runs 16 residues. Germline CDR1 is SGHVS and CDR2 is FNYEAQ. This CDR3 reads CASSLGGLAGGNEQFF. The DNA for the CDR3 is TGTGCCAGCAGCTTAGGGGGACTAGCGGGAGGGAATGAGCAGTTCTTC.

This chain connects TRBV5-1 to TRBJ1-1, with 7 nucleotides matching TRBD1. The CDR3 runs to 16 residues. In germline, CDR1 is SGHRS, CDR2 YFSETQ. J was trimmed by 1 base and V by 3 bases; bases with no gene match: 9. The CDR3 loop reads CASSWRPQGRNTEAFF. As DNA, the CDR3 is TGCGCCAGCAGCTGGAGACCACAGGGGAGGAACACTGAAGCTTTCTTT. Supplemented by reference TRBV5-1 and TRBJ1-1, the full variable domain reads KAGVTQTPRYLIKTRGQQVTLSCSPISGHRSVSWYQQTPGQGLQFLFEYFSETQRNKGNFPGRFSGRQFSNSRSEMNVSTLELGDSALYLCASSWRPQGRNTEAFFGQGTRLTVV.

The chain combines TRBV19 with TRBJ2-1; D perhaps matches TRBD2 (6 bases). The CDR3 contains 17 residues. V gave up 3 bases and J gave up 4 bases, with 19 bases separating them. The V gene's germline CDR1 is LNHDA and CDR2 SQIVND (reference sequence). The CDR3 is CASSILGAGREYNEQFF. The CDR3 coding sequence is TGTGCCAGTAGTATTCTCGGGGCGGGAAGGGAGTACAATGAGCAGTTCTTC.